The sequence of this T cell receptor beta chain was determined in a study of CD8+ T cells in alopecia areata. Whole-study context: Treatment comprised oral tofacitinib, 5 to 10 mg twice daily, in treated patients. General study points: Sequencing of scalp samples also includes resident alphabeta T cells from normal skin.

Treatment in this sample: oral pan-JAK inhibitor, 5-10 mg twice daily. Those with alopecia areata gave lesional scalp punch biopsies and peripheral blood. PBMCs, the starting material, were the source of sorted CD4+ and CD8+ T cells. With V trimmed by 7 bases and J by 5 bases, 5 bases remained unmatched. Germline V gene data show CDR1 as MNHEY and CDR2 as SMNVEV (reference sequence). The CDR3 is made up of 14 amino acids. Extracted RNA was reverse transcribed into cDNA, the sequencing template. The table came from immunoSEQ multiplex PCR; TCRdb's copy has only in-frame clones and leaves some out. The sample carries about 210,000 clones, just over 65% recorded once. A remark on this clone: Its antigen is undetermined.

The rearrangement uses TRBV27 and TRBJ2-2; 9 bases fit TRBD2. The receptor was isolated from a human donor with alopecia areata. Sequencing used CD4+ T cells sorted from blood, obtained between weeks 43 and 45, from a patient treated with tofacitinib. The CDR3 DNA sequence: TGTGCCAGCAAGCGGGGGGTGAAAACCGGGGAGCTGTTTTTT. Amino acids: CASKRGVKTGELFF.